The source of this TCR beta chain is a study of graft-versus-host responses after intestinal transplantation. Whole-study context: Anti-thymocyte globulin served as induction for all recipients, who then took tacrolimus and steroids for two to three years. Findings of the study overall: Allografts from individuals with graft-donor T cell macrochimerism displayed high graft-versus-host to host-versus-graft clonal ratios. Recipient marrow contained GvH clones, some of which appeared first in ileum or blood. With peak circulating GvH clone levels came an association with early post-transplant HvG declines.

Points on this clone: Its antigen is unknown.

The assay was immunoSEQ multiplex PCR, and TCRdb's table has in-frame clones only and misses some. In the table there are about 70,000 clones, nearly 90% of which are singletons. The length of the CDR3 is 17 residues. V trimming: 3 bases; J trimming: 0 bases; junction bases outside the gene matches: 7. Germline assignment: CDR1 MNHEY and CDR2 SMNVEV (reference sequence). This clonotype was obtained from a human donor who was the organ donor for an intestinal transplant. The V gene is TRBV27, the J gene TRBJ1-1; 10 nucleotides match TRBD1. Source: unstimulated CD8+ T cells sorted from spleen or lymph node cells, taken before transplant. The CDR3 here is CASSFFGTGELNTEAFF. In DNA form, the CDR3 reads TGTGCCAGCAGTTTCTTTGGGACAGGGGAATTGAACACTGAAGCTTTCTTT.